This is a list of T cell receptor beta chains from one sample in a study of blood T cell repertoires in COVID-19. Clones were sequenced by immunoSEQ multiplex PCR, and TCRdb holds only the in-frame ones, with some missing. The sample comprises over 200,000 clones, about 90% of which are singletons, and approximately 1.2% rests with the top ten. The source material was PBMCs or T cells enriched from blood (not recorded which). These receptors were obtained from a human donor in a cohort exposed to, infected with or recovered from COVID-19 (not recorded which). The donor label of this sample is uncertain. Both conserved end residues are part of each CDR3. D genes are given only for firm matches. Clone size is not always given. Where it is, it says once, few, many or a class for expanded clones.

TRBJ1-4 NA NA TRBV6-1 TGTGCCAGCAGTGAATCCGGAGTAACTAATGAAAAACTGTTTTTT CASSESGVTNEKLFF
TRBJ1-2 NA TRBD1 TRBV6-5 TGTGCCAGCAGGACAGGGATAGACTATGGCTACACCTTC CASRTGIDYGYTF
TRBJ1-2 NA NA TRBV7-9 TGTGCCAGCAGCTTAGGAATCCGGTTGGGCTACACCTTC CASSLGIRLGYTF
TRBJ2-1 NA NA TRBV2 TGTGCCAGCAGTGTACAGTTAATTTTGGATGAGCAGTTCTTC CASSVQLILDEQFF
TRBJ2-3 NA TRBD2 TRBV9 TGTGCCAGCAGCGTGACTCTAGCGGGGAACACAGATACGCAGTATTTT CASSVTLAGNTDTQYF
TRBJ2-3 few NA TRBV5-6 TGTGCCAGCAGCTTGGTAACTAGCCTTTCTAGCACAGATACGCAGTATTTT CASSLVTSLSSTDTQYF
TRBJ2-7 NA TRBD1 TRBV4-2 TGTGCCAGCAGCCAAAAGATGCGAGGGGGCACCAAACAGCGCGAGCAGTACTTC CASSQKMRGGTKQREQYF
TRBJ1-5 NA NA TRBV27 TGTGCCAGCAGTTTATCGAATAGTCCGGGGAAAATAAATCAGCCCCAGCATTTT CASSLSNSPGKINQPQHF
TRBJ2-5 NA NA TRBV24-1 TGTGCCACCTCCTCCAGGTTGGAAGAGACCCAGTACTTC CATSSRLEETQYF
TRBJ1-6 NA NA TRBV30 TGTGCCTGGAGGGGCAGGGGTAATTCACCCCTCCACTTT CAWRGRGNSPLHF
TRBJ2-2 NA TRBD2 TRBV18 TGTGCCAGCTCACCACTCTCACTAGCGGGGGTGAACACCGGGGAGCTGTTTTTT CASSPLSLAGVNTGELFF
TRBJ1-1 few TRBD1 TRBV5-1 TGCGCCAGCAGCACCCTAGGGACAGGGTCGAATGAAGCTTTCTTT CASSTLGTGSNEAFF
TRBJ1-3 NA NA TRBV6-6 TGTGCCAGCTCCGATTCCAGGCTTTCTGGAAACACCATATATTTT CASSDSRLSGNTIYF
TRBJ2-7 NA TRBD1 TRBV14 TGTGCCAGCAGCGGATCCGGGACAGGTAGAGGCGAGCAGTACTTC CASSGSGTGRGEQYF
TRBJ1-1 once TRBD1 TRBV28 TGTGCCAGCAAGGCCCAGGGGGCGCCCGTGACTGAAGCTTTCTTT CASKAQGAPVTEAFF
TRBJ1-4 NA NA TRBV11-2 TGTGCCAGCAGTTCACGGACAGCAAAAAATGAAAAACTGTTTTTT CASSSRTAKNEKLFF
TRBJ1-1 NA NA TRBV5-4 TGTGCCAGCAGCTTGGCTGCCGCCCTGAGGACTGAAGCTTTCTTT CASSLAAALRTEAFF
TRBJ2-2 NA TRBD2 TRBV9 TGTGCCAGCACGCCTCGGGGGGCCGGGGAGCTGTTTTTT CASTPRGAGELFF
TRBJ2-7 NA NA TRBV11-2 TGTGCCAGCAGCTCCCTCCGGGACAACTCCTACGAGCAGTACTTC CASSSLRDNSYEQYF
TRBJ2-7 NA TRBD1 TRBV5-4 TGTGCCAGCAGCTCGAGGGACAGCTCCTACGAGCAGTACTTC CASSSRDSSYEQYF
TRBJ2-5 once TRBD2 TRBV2 TGTGCCATGACTAGCGGGGGGCCGCTGGCGGAAGAGACCCAGTACTTC CAMTSGGPLAEETQYF
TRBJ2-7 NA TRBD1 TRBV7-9 TGTGCCAGCAGCATAGACAGGGTGGACTACGAGCAGTACTTC CASSIDRVDYEQYF
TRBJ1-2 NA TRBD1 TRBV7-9 TGTGCCAGCAGCTTAACCCAGGGGGCCGGTAGGCTCTATGGCTACACCTTC CASSLTQGAGRLYGYTF
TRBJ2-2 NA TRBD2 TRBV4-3 TGCGCCAGCAGCCAAGATCGGGCGGGGGGACCTCTCACCGGGGAGCTGTTTTTT CASSQDRAGGPLTGELFF
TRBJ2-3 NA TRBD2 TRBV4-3 TGCGCCAGCAGCCAACGAGCGACTAGCGGGGACCCAGATACGCAGTATTTT CASSQRATSGDPDTQYF
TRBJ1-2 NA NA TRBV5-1 TGCGCCAGTTCACAGGGATTTAAGGAATATGGCTACACCTTC CASSQGFKEYGYTF
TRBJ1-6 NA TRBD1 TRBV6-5 TGTGCCAGCACCCAGACAGGGGGATCACCCCTCCACTTT CASTQTGGSPLHF
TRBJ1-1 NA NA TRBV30 TGTGCCTGGAGTGTACAGATGAACACTGAAGCTTTCTTT CAWSVQMNTEAFF
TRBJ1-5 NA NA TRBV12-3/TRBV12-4 TGTGCCAGCAGTCTAGGCAGGAATCAGCCCCAGCATTTT CASSLGRNQPQHF
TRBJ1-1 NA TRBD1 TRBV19 TGTGCCAGTAGAGGACAGGGTAACACTGAAGCTTTCTTT CASRGQGNTEAFF
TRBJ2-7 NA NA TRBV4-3 TGCGCCAGCAGCCAAACCAGGGCCCACGAGCAGTACTTC CASSQTRAHEQYF
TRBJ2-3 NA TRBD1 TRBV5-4 TGTGCCAGCAGCCGGGACAGGGGAATTGTTCCAGATACGCAGTATTTT CASSRDRGIVPDTQYF
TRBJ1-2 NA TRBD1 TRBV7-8 TGTGCCAGCAGCTTAGCGGGACAGACTCTCTATGGCTACACCTTC CASSLAGQTLYGYTF
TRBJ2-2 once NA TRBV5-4 TGTGCCAGCGGAGGAACCACCGGGGAGCTGTTTTTT CASGGTTGELFF
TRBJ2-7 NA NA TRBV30 TGTGCCTGGGGATCTCAGGGCGACCGGCAGTACTTC CAWGSQGDRQYF
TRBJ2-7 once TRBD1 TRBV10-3 TGTGCCATCAGTGGCCCGGGACAGGGGTCCTACGAGCAGTACTTC CAISGPGQGSYEQYF
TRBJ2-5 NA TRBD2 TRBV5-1 TGCGCCAGCAGGGGACTAGCGGGGGGCGGCCTTCAACAGACCCAGTACTTC CASRGLAGGGLQQTQYF
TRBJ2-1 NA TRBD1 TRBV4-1 TGCGCCAGCAGCCAAGGACTCCGGGACAGGAACAATGAGCAGTTCTTC CASSQGLRDRNNEQFF
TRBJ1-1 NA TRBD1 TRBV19 TGTGCCAGTAAAAGGACAGGTCTAAGAGGTAGCACTGAAGCTTTCTTT CASKRTGLRGSTEAFF
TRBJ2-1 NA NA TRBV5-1 TGCGCCAGCAGCTTGGCCGCTTATAGCAGGGGTAATGAGCAGTTCTTC CASSLAAYSRGNEQFF
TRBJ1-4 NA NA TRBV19 TGTGCCAGTAGTCTCCTGGGGACACCGAAAAATGAAAAACTGTTTTTT CASSLLGTPKNEKLFF
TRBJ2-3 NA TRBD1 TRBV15 TGTGCCACCAGCAGGGCTCGTGGGACAGGGACAGATACGCAGTATTTT CATSRARGTGTDTQYF
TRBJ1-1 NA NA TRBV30 TGTGCCTGTCGGAGGGAGTCTAGTGAAGCTTTCTTT CACRRESSEAFF
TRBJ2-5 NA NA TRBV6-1 TGTGCCAGCAGTGAAGCGCCTAGGGGGTCAGGAGGAGAGACCCAGTACTTC CASSEAPRGSGGETQYF
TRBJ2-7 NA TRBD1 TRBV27 TGTGCCAGCAGGCCGGGACAGGGATACGAGCAGTACTTC CASRPGQGYEQYF
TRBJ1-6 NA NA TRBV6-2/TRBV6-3 TGTGCCAGCAGTTTAACCGGGATGAGCTCCTATAATTCACCCCTCCACTTT CASSLTGMSSYNSPLHF
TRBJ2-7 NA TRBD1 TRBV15 TGTGCCACCAGCCCGGACAGGGGTTACGAGCAGTACTTC CATSPDRGYEQYF